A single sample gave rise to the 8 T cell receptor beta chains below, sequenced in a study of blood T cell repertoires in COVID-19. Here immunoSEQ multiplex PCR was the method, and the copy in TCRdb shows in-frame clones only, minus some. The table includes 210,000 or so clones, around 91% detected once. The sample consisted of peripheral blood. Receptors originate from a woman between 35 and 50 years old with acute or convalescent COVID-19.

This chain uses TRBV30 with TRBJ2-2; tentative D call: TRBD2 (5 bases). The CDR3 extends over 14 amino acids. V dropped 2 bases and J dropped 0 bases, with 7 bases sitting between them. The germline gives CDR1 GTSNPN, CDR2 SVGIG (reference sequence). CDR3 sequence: CAWSLGANTGELFF. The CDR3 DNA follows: TGTGCCTGGAGTCTCGGGGCGAACACCGGGGAGCTGTTTTTT. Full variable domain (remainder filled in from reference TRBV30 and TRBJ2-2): SQTIHQWPATLVQPVGSPLSLECTVEGTSNPNLYWYRQAAGRGLQLLFYSVGIGQISSEVPQNLSASRPQDRQFILSSKKLLLSDSGFYLCAWSLGANTGELFFGEGSRLTVL.

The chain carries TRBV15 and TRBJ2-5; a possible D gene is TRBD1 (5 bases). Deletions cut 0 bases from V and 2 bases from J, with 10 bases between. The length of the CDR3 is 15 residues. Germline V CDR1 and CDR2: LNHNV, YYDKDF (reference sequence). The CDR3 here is CATSRDGYRQETQYF. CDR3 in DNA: TGTGCCACCAGCAGAGATGGGTACAGGCAAGAGACCCAGTACTTC.

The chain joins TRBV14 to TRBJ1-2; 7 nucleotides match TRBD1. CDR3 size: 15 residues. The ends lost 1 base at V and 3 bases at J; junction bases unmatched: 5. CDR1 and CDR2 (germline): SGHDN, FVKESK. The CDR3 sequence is CASSQGTGAHYGYTF. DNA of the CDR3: TGTGCCAGCAGCCAAGGTACAGGGGCCCACTATGGCTACACCTTC.

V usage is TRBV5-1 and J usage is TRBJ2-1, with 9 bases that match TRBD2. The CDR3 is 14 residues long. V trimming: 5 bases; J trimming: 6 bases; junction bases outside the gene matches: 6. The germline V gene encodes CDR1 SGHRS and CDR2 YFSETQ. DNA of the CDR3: TGCGCCAGCAGTCGCGGGGGGGCGAGCAATGAGCAGTTCTTC. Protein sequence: CASSRGGASNEQFF.

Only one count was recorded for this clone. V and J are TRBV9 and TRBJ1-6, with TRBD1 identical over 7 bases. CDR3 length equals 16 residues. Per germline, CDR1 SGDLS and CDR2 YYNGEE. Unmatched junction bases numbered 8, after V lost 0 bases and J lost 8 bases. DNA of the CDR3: TGTGCCAGCAGCGTAGCGGGGGACAGACTACATTCACCCCTCCACTTT. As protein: CASSVAGDRLHSPLHF.

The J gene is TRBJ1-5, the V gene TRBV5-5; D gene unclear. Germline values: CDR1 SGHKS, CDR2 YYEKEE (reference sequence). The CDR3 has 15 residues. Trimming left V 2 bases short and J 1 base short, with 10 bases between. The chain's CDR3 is CASSFGLGSNQPQHF. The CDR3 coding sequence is TGTGCCAGCAGCTTCGGGTTAGGAAGCAATCAGCCCCAGCATTTT.

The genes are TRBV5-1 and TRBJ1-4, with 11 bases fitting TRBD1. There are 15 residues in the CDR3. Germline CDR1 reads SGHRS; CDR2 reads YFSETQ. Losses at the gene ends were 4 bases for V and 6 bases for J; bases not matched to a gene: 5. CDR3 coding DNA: TGCGCCAGCAGCCCTTGGACAGGGGGCTATGAAAAACTGTTTTTT. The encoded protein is CASSPWTGGYEKLFF.

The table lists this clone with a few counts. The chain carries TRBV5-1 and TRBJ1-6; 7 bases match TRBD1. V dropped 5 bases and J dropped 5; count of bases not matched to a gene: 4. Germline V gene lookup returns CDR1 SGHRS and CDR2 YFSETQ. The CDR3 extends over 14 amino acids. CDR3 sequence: CASRYGTDNSPLHF. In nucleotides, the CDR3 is TGCGCCAGCAGGTACGGGACAGATAATTCACCCCTCCACTTT.